This T cell receptor (beta chain) was retrieved from a study of beta chain features in type 1 diabetes (dated by TCRdb to the late 2010s). As for the study more broadly: No differences in mean age, gender distribution, total cell number or subset yield were found between patients and healthy donors. Regulatory and stem cell-like memory subsets were obtained from only 8 patients and roughly 8 healthy donors, while naive and central memory subsets were obtained from all 30 or so donors. A total of some 110 million sorted cells were examined across all samples, and the number of cells per subset was strongly correlated with RNA yield. The study compared the TCRB repertoires of sorted circulating CD4+ T cell subsets in recently diagnosed type 1 diabetes patients with those in matched healthy donors. What the study reported, not specific to this receptor: Because cDNA was sequenced instead of genomic DNA, highly expressing activated cells could be over-represented, though the groups showed no difference in activation or CD3 levels. Naive, central memory and regulatory TCRB repertoires appeared to be more similar among patients than among healthy donors. HLA sub-analyses involved small numbers of individuals, so any influence of HLA type on TCRB rearrangement remained unresolved. PCR may preferentially amplify shorter templates, but because patient and control samples were amplified and corrected together, any resulting skew would affect both groups equally. Patients with type 1 diabetes made fewer insertions and deleted more nucleotides at VDJ recombination sites, implying thymic rearrangement abnormalities. In all four CD4+ subsets, TCRB CDR3 length was moderately but significantly shorter in type 1 diabetes patients.

Comments on this clone: The antigen it recognizes is unknown. No quality values exist for individual bases; no much larger clone is one base distant.

All of the isolated RNA was reverse transcribed with the High Capacity cDNA Reverse Transcription Kit, so expressed TCRB transcripts were sequenced. Deep immunoSEQ sequencing was performed on naive, central memory and regulatory T cell samples, with an average of roughly 3.5 million total reads per sample. After sorted cells were lysed in RLT buffer, RNA was extracted with DNase-treated RNeasy Micro or Mini kits, with the choice depending on cell number. To prevent cross-contamination, each cell subset was processed individually, whereas patient and healthy donor samples were processed jointly. Using the immunoSEQ multiplex PCR, TCRB sequences were amplified from cDNA into 87-bp fragments spanning the CDR3 region. Amplicons were sequenced on the Illumina HiSeq platform. In the source study's methods: PCR bias was corrected computationally using synthetic template baselines, and reads within Hamming distance 2 were collapsed, with unmergeable singletons discarded. Reads were aligned against IMGT to assign V, D and J genes, CDR3 length and insertions or deletions at six rearrangement sites. Within each subset, clonotype counts were normalized to sorted cell number, after which true diversity and Gini coefficients were computed with the tcR R package. The overlap coefficient, calculated on TCRB nucleotide sequences, was used to measure repertoire sharing. As a proxy for the pre-selection repertoire, out-of-frame TCRB sequences from naive cells were analyzed. The table comes from immuneACCESS by way of TCRdb, which keeps in-frame sequences with V and J called. Part of the clones is missing from these tables; in studies checked, under half for an unresolved V gene and the rest for unknown reasons. V, J and clone size were drawn from that table, and D and trimming were deduced from the DNA. The sample table contains 630,000 or so clones; only one count was recorded for around 15% of them. The ten largest clones add up to 0.03% to 0.045% of the sample.

Each donor gave one peripheral blood draw, averaging approximately 110 mL, which was collected into heparinised tubes. A BD FACSAria II and a panel including CD45RO, CCR7, CD25, CD127, CD95 and CD27 were used to sort naive, central memory, regulatory and stem cell-like memory CD4+ T cells. Purity was above 98% for every sorted population. PBMCs were isolated right away by Lymphoprep density gradient centrifugation and were stained directly, without culture. To minimize batch effects, samples were stained and sorted in pairs, one healthy donor with one patient per experiment. The germline V end is reduced by 3 bases and the J end by 3 bases; junction bases left unmatched: 11. From a lookup of the germline V gene, CDR1 and CDR2 are SNHLY and FYNNEI. The CDR3 runs 16 residues from the cysteine to the phenylalanine. Only CDR3 DNA is held: 48 bases, read in frame from base 1.

The V gene is TRBV2 and the J gene is TRBJ2-7; 7 of the junction bases match TRBD2. The sequence was collected from a man aged 18-30 years with type 1 diabetes. The sample comprised naive CD4+ T cells from blood. The cell subset or site tag for this specimen amounts to: true naive CD4+ T cells. The CDR3 sequence is CASSELGLLRDYEQYF. The sequenced DNA is TGTGCCAGCAGTGAGTTGGGACTACTACGGGACTACGAGCAGTACTTC. When the CDR3 is completed using the reference TRBV2 and TRBJ2-7 genes on either side, the full variable domain is EPEVTQTPSHQVTQMGQEVILRCVPISNHLYFYWYRQILGQKVEFLVSFYNNEISEKSEIFDDQFSVERPDGSNFTLKIRSTKLEDSAMYFCASSELGLLRDYEQYFGPGTRLTVT.